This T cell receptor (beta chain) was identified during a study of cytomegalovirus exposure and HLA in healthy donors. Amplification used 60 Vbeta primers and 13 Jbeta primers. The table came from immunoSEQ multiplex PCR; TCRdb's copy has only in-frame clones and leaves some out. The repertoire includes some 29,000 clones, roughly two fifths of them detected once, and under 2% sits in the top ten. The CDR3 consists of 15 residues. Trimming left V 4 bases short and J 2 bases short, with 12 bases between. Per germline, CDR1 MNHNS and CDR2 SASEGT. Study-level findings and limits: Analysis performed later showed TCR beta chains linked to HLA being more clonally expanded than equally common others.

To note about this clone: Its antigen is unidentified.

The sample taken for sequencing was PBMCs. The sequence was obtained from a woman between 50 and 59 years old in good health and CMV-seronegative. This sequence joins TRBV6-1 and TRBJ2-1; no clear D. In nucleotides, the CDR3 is TGTGCCAGCAGTGGCACGGAGAACGCCTACAATGAGCAGTTCTTC. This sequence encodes CASSGTENAYNEQFF.